This paragraph covers one TCR beta chain sequence. Its antigen is not known. Because the CDR3's place on the DNA is in doubt, the DNA is left out and the CDR3 is given as listed by TCRdb. A total of 22 residues make up the CDR3, ends included. TCRdb's copy holds only in-frame clones and misses some; the assay was immunoSEQ multiplex PCR. The sample carries 100,000 to 150,000 clones, roughly 90% recorded once. The sample belongs to a study of T cell responses to AZD1222 COVID-19 vaccine. Across the whole study: Researchers grouped second doses given at about 4 or about 12 weeks into one pool. Study-level findings and limits: Vaccination with two AZD1222 doses was followed by a rise in Spike-specific TCR breadth and depth. Only five to seven AZD1222 recipients tested seropositive at baseline. A reported finding is that nearly half of spike-specific TCRs target unmutated variant regions.

The material sequenced was peripheral blood, taken on day 0 of AZD1222 vaccination. The chain uses TRBV21-1 and TRBJ2-7; the table's D call of TRBD2 was not tested on the DNA. TRBV21-1 is a pseudogene. This TCR derives from an adult in good health. The CDR3 spells CASSNLYSCLGTSGRASYEQYF.